This TCR beta chain was sequenced for a study of T cell repertoires in cytomegalovirus infection. The overall study: A matching HLA type, together with CMV infection, was signaled by public TCR beta signatures.

TCRdb recomputed calls from the reads with MiXCR, one row per CDR3 protein. The table lists about 920,000 distinct CDR3 sequences, roughly a third of them singletons. The ends were cut back, 3 bases at V and 6 bases at J, with 17 bases in the middle. CDR3 length: 15 amino acids. The germline gives CDR1 LNHDA, CDR2 SQIVND (reference sequence). Study observations and caveats: Adding up the frequency of public TCR beta families identified people who carried CMV plus the relevant HLA. HLA-C-restricted, CMV-specific TCR beta clonotypes were dominant ex vivo.

There are a few counts of this clonotype. Its antigen is currently unknown. The source of this sequence is a human donor in good health (CMV status not recorded). Some clones in this sample may be carry-over from other donors' samples. The source was cultured CD8+ T cells from PBMCs, collected from culture after CMV antigen stimulation. The chain employs TRBV19 and TRBJ1-1; D might be TRBD1 (5 bases). CDR3 in DNA: TGTGCCAGTAGTATTAAATCCCTCGGGACTTCTGAAGCTTTCTTT. Residues: CASSIKSLGTSEAFF.